The 23 T cell receptor beta chains in this list originate from one sample, sequenced in a study of T cells after yellow fever vaccination (dated by TCRdb to about 2019). Library preparation used 5' RACE. Data came from an Illumina HiSeq 2500. TCRdb passed the public sequencing reads through fastp at Q25 and MiXCR, retaining productive beta sequences. Records with the same CDR3 protein are collapsed into one entry carrying the most frequent genes and DNA. The sample table records a few hundred thousand distinct CDR3 sequences; 6.2% of these occur just once. Over 12% of the sample rests with the top ten. This specimen's treatment or condition label, per the study, means: live attenuated yellow fever vaccine strain. The specimen comprised PBMCs, sampled 5 days after the yellow fever booster vaccination. The receptor source for this set is a man aged 30 to 45 who received the YFV17D yellow fever vaccine.

The chain combines TRBV3-1 with TRBJ2-5; 10 bases align to TRBD2. The CDR3 spans 18 residues. V trimming: 10 bases; J trimming: 0 bases; junction bases outside the gene matches: 17. Germline values: CDR1 LGHDT, CDR2 YNNKEL (reference sequence). The chain's CDR3 is CATFRRGTTSGYQETQYF. CDR3 bases: TGTGCCACCTTCCGACGCGGGACGACTAGCGGGTACCAAGAGACCCAGTACTTC.

With respect to this clonotype: An end of the junction differs from the germline gene, which may be a read error. The rearrangement links TRBV5-6 to TRBJ2-7; D not resolved. Germline V gene data show CDR1 as SGHDT and CDR2 as YYEEEE. The CDR3 is 13 residues long. In nucleotides, the CDR3 is TGTGTCAGCATCCGGGCTTCCTCCTACGAGCAGTACTTC. It yields the protein CVSIRASSYEQYF.

CDR3 amino acids: CSGEKETQYF. In DNA, the CDR3 is TGCAGCGGGGAGAAAGAGACCCAGTACTTC. The genes are TRBV29-1 and TRBJ2-5; TRBD2 is a possible D gene (5 bases). CDR1 SQVTM and CDR2 ANQGSEA come from the germline V gene. The V end lost 7 bases, the J end lost 3 bases, and 6 bases lay between the germline ends. The CDR3 totals 10 residues.

This clonotype was observed many times. V is TRBV5-1 and J is TRBJ2-3, with a tentative D call TRBD2 (6 bases). This CDR3 is built from 15 residues. Germline V gene lookup returns CDR1 SGHRS and CDR2 YFSETQ. Trimming took 1 base from V and 7 from J, leaving 16 bases between them. In nucleotides, the CDR3 is TGCGCCAGCAGCTTGAGTCACACTAGCCAACATACGCAGTATTTT. Protein sequence: CASSLSHTSQHTQYF.

The J gene is TRBJ2-4, the V gene TRBV12-3 or TRBV12-4; maybe TRBD2 (5 bases). CDR3 length equals 15 residues. Trimming left V 3 bases short and J 6 bases short, with 15 bases between. In DNA form, the CDR3 reads TGTGCCAGCAGTTTTCGGGGAGCCATGGGAAACATTCAGTACTTC. Its protein product is CASSFRGAMGNIQYF.

This clonotype appeared many times. V is TRBV7-9 and J is TRBJ2-1; D is undetermined. The length of the CDR3 is 12 residues. V lost 2 bases and J lost 7, with 6 bases in between. Germline loops: CDR1 SEHNR, CDR2 FQNEAQ (reference sequence). This chain's CDR3 is CASSLTQNEQFF. The CDR3 DNA follows: TGTGCCAGCAGCTTAACTCAGAATGAGCAGTTCTTC.

This clonotype was recorded a few times. This rearrangement joins TRBV28 to TRBJ1-5, with unresolved D. Germline V gene sequence: CDR1 MDHEN, CDR2 SYDVKM. This CDR3 comprises 16 residues. The ends were cut back, 3 bases at V and 4 bases at J, with 16 bases in the middle. CDR3: CASSFLSLGNNQPQHF. The DNA of the CDR3 is TGTGCCAGCAGTTTCCTATCCCTCGGTAATAATCAGCCCCAGCATTTT.

This clonotype was detected a few times. CDR3 in amino acids: CASSQRPGDEQFF. Here the CDR3 DNA reads TGTGCCAGCAGTCAAAGGCCAGGGGATGAGCAGTTCTTC. V is TRBV27 and J is TRBJ2-1; tentatively, D is TRBD1 (6 bases). This CDR3 region has 13 residues. Trimming left V 5 bases short and J 8 bases short, with 13 bases between. The germline V gene encodes CDR1 MNHEY and CDR2 SMNVEV (reference sequence).

In this sample, this clonotype turned up a few times. The gene calls are TRBV3-1 and TRBJ2-7, with 12 bases fitting TRBD2. Germline V CDR1 and CDR2: LGHDT, YNNKEL (reference sequence). This CDR3 has 17 residues. Trimming took 1 base from V and 3 from J; bases not matched to a gene: 7. The CDR3 DNA sequence: TGTGCCAGCAGCCAAGTTCTCGGACTAGCGGGACACTACGAGCAGTACTTC. The encoded protein is CASSQVLGLAGHYEQYF.

The rearrangement uses TRBV29-1 and TRBJ2-5; TRBD1 or TRBD2 may be the D gene (5 bases each). CDR3 size: 14 residues. V was clipped by 2 bases and J by 5 bases, with 15 bases between them. Germline values: CDR1 SQVTM, CDR2 ANQGSEA. The DNA for the CDR3 is TGCAGCGTTGAACTGGGGGTTAGCGCCGAGACCCAGTACTTC. It encodes CSVELGVSAETQYF.

This clonotype has at least ten counts. V and J are TRBV20-1 and TRBJ2-1; 7 bases are shared with TRBD2. The germline CDR1 and CDR2 sequences are DFQATT and SNEGSKA (reference sequence). The junction had 4 bases not matched to a gene; V was cut back by 0 bases and J by 5 bases. The CDR3 sequence is 14 residues long. CDR3 in DNA: TGCAGTGCTAGAGATTGGGGGACTAACAATGAGCAGTTCTTC. Its translation: CSARDWGTNNEQFF.

This rearrangement joins TRBV29-1 to TRBJ2-5; 8 nucleotides match TRBD1. Germline CDR1 SQVTM, CDR2 ANQGSEA. V lost 4 bases and J lost 2; bases outside the gene matches: 6. This CDR3 contains 14 residues. The CDR3 protein is CSVGQGSRQETQYF. The CDR3 DNA is TGCAGCGTTGGACAGGGGTCGAGGCAAGAGACCCAGTACTTC.

The chain joins TRBV30 to TRBJ2-7; D unclear. The V end was cut by 2 bases, the J end by 4 bases, with 15 bases between. Germline V CDR1 and CDR2: GTSNPN, SVGIG (reference sequence). CDR3 length: 14 amino acids. The CDR3 spells CAWSHDNLPYEQYF. In DNA, the CDR3 is TGTGCCTGGAGTCACGACAACCTCCCATACGAGCAGTACTTC.

This clonotype was counted ten times or more. The J gene is TRBJ2-7, the V gene TRBV18; D gene unclear. Looked up from germline, CDR1 is KGHSH and CDR2 is LQKENI. This CDR3 has 14 amino acids. The germline V and J ends were trimmed by 3 bases and 0 bases, with 9 bases remaining between them. The CDR3 DNA follows: TGTGCCAGCTCACCCCGAGACTCCTCCTACGAGCAGTACTTC. Its translation is CASSPRDSSYEQYF.

CDR3 in DNA: TGCGCCAGCAGCTTGGAGCCAGCGGGGAGCACAGATACGCAGTATTTT. This translates into CASSLEPAGSTDTQYF. The chain links TRBV5-1 to TRBJ2-3; 7 bases agree with TRBD2. CDR3 length equals 16 residues. Germline assignment: CDR1 SGHRS and CDR2 YFSETQ. V dropped 0 bases and J dropped 0; count of bases not matched to a gene: 4.

This clonotype was observed a handful of times. The chain combines TRBV20-1 with TRBJ2-7; 14 bases match TRBD2. CDR1 and CDR2 from the germline V gene are DFQATT and SNEGSKA (reference sequence). With V trimmed by 4 bases and J by 3 bases, 8 bases remained unmatched. The CDR3 runs 16 residues. CDR3 sequence: CSATGTSGRGYYEQYF. The CDR3 DNA is TGCAGTGCTACCGGGACTAGCGGGAGAGGGTACTACGAGCAGTACTTC.

This clonotype was observed a handful of times. The chain employs TRBV20-1 and TRBJ2-7, with 14 bases matching TRBD2. CDR1 is DFQATT, CDR2 SNEGSKA, per germline (reference sequence). The CDR3 has 18 residues. J lost 6 bases, V lost 3 bases, and 16 bases had no gene match. The CDR3 nucleotides are TGCAGTGCTAGCCGGGGAGTTCGGACTAGCGGGAGGCTTGGCGAGCAGTACTTC. Amino acids: CSASRGVRTSGRLGEQYF.

This clonotype was recorded many times. The rearrangement joins TRBV5-4 to TRBJ2-2; D is unclear. V lost 0 bases and J 3 bases, leaving 6 bases between the germline ends. The length of the CDR3 is 14 residues. Germline V gene sequence: CDR1 SGHNT, CDR2 YYREEE (reference sequence). CDR3 bases: TGTGCCAGCAGCTTGGAGTGGGACACCGGGGAGCTGTTTTTT. This codes for CASSLEWDTGELFF.

This clonotype was counted only a few times. V gene TRBV20-1 combines with J gene TRBJ2-5; 8 bases fit TRBD2. CDR1 is DFQATT, CDR2 SNEGSKA, per germline (reference sequence). Germline trimming cut 3 bases from V and 4 bases from J; bases unmatched to any gene: 4. The CDR3 runs 13 residues. The CDR3 nucleotides are TGCAGTGCTAGCCCTACTAGCGGAGAGACCCAGTACTTC. Encoded protein: CSASPTSGETQYF.

This clonotype was counted between two and nine times. This chain joins TRBV20-1 and TRBJ2-5; perhaps TRBD2 as D (6 bases). Trimming removed 6 bases at V and 5 bases at J, with 16 bases between. Germline-derived CDR1 and CDR2 are DFQATT and SNEGSKA (reference sequence). This CDR3 is 13 amino acids long. DNA of the CDR3: TGCAGTGCCGCGGCCGGAGGGCCGGAGACCCAGTACTTC. Its protein product is CSAAAGGPETQYF.

This clonotype appeared a few times. This rearrangement joins TRBV5-5 to TRBJ1-2; perhaps TRBD1 as D (6 bases). V lost 7 bases and J lost 4, with 17 bases in between. The CDR3 covers 14 residues. Looked up from germline, CDR1 is SGHKS and CDR2 is YYEKEE (reference sequence). CDR3 amino acids: CASARQDGFYGYTF. CDR3 sequence (DNA): TGTGCCAGCGCCCGACAGGACGGGTTCTATGGCTACACCTTC.

In its sample, this clonotype was seen a few times. The chain couples TRBV12-3 or TRBV12-4 to TRBJ2-2; TRBD2 matches at 12 bases. The CDR3 spans 17 residues. V gave up 7 bases and J gave up 4 bases; unmatched junction bases: 10. The CDR3 protein is CASTPRRLAGVTGELFF. CDR3 sequence (DNA): TGTGCCAGCACCCCCAGGAGACTAGCGGGAGTCACCGGGGAGCTGTTTTTT.

This chain connects TRBV10-1 to TRBJ2-3; D gene ambiguous. Per the germline V gene, CDR1 is WNHNN and CDR2 is SYGVQD (reference sequence). V lost 6 bases to trimming and J lost 2 bases, with 9 bases between them. This CDR3 is 13 amino acids long. The CDR3 coding sequence is TGCGCCAGCAGGGACGGGTACACAGATACGCAGTATTTT. The encoded protein is CASRDGYTDTQYF.